This TCR beta chain was identified in a study of blood T cell repertoires in COVID-19. Sequencing used immunoSEQ multiplex PCR; TCRdb keeps in-frame clones, though not all of them. The sample has about 210,000 clones; roughly 80% are singletons. V trimming: 1 base; J trimming: 4 bases; junction bases outside the gene matches: 4. The CDR3 runs 15 residues. The germline V gene encodes CDR1 SEHNR and CDR2 FQNEAQ (reference sequence). This sequence originates from a woman between 40 and 50 years old with active or convalescent COVID-19. J is TRBJ2-1 and V is TRBV7-9; 7 nucleotides agree with TRBD1. The source material was peripheral blood. The CDR3 DNA reads as TGTGCCAGCAGCTTAGGAGACAGGGTTTACAATGAGCAGTTCTTC. Protein sequence: CASSLGDRVYNEQFF.